This is a list of T cell receptor beta chains from one sample in a study of vaccination and CD4 T cells after COVID-19. MiXCR, run by TCRdb on the PCR reads, gives a single entry per CDR3 protein. This sample has 13,000 or so distinct CDR3 sequences, with more than 35% found just once. For these TCRs, the target antigens are not known. Sequences were derived from CD4+ T cells from blood, cultured in vitro, sampled after SARS-CoV-2 vaccination. These receptors originate from a human donor who had recovered from COVID-19. Both conserved end residues are part of each CDR3. A D gene is named only where the DNA matches it firmly. The size field is filled for only some rows; it gives once, few, many or a size class.

cdr3_aa: CASRTLQGATQYNSPLHF
cdr3_nt: TGTGCCAGTCGGACTTTACAGGGGGCGACCCAATATAATTCACCCCTCCACTTT
v_call: TRBV19
clone_size: -
j_call: TRBJ1-6
d_call: TRBD1

cdr3_aa: CASLGDIGDGYTF
cdr3_nt: TGTGCCTCACTAGGGGACATCGGAGATGGCTACACCTTC
v_call: TRBV30
clone_size: -
j_call: TRBJ1-2
d_call: -

cdr3_aa: CASSLSSGRALTDTQYF
cdr3_nt: TGTGCCAGCAGTCTTTCTAGCGGGAGGGCCCTAACAGATACGCAGTATTTT
v_call: TRBV28
clone_size: -
j_call: TRBJ2-3
d_call: TRBD2

cdr3_aa: CASSSQALGNQPQHF
cdr3_nt: TGTGCCAGCAGTTCCCAGGCCTTGGGCAATCAGCCCCAGCATTTT
v_call: TRBV27
clone_size: -
j_call: TRBJ1-5
d_call: -

cdr3_aa: CASSTTRGQGGETQYF
cdr3_nt: TGTGCCAGTAGTACCACTCGCGGACAGGGAGGGGAGACCCAGTACTTC
v_call: TRBV19
clone_size: few
j_call: TRBJ2-5
d_call: -

cdr3_aa: CASSLRRAEQFF
cdr3_nt: TGTGCCAGCAGCTTGAGACGAGCCGAGCAGTTCTTC
v_call: TRBV5-6
clone_size: -
j_call: TRBJ2-1
d_call: -

cdr3_aa: CATSIAGTDFNNEQFF
cdr3_nt: TGTGCCACCAGCATCGCCGGGACGGATTTCAACAATGAGCAGTTCTTC
v_call: TRBV24-1
clone_size: few
j_call: TRBJ2-1
d_call: -

cdr3_aa: CASSSGSGANVLTF
cdr3_nt: TGTGCCAGCAGCTCCGGGTCTGGGGCCAACGTCCTGACTTTC
v_call: TRBV7-9
clone_size: -
j_call: TRBJ2-6
d_call: -

cdr3_aa: CSARIDFYGYTF
cdr3_nt: TGCAGTGCTAGAATTGATTTCTATGGCTACACCTTC
v_call: TRBV20-1
clone_size: few
j_call: TRBJ1-2
d_call: -

cdr3_aa: CASSLRTGHYGYTF
cdr3_nt: TGTGCCAGCAGCTTGCGGACAGGCCACTATGGCTACACCTTC
v_call: TRBV7-2
clone_size: -
j_call: TRBJ1-2
d_call: TRBD1

cdr3_aa: CASGNTGGLKGYTF
cdr3_nt: TGTGCCAGCGGAAACACGGGGGGTTTGAAGGGCTACACCTTC
v_call: TRBV6-1
clone_size: -
j_call: TRBJ1-2
d_call: -

cdr3_aa: CASTDWDSGEDNYGYTF
cdr3_nt: TGTGCCAGCACCGACTGGGACTCGGGAGAGGATAACTATGGCTACACCTTC
v_call: TRBV7-9
clone_size: -
j_call: TRBJ1-2
d_call: -

cdr3_aa: CSARDPRTANTGELFF
cdr3_nt: TGCAGTGCTAGAGATCCGCGGACGGCGAACACCGGGGAGCTGTTTTTT
v_call: TRBV20-1
clone_size: -
j_call: TRBJ2-2
d_call: -

cdr3_aa: CASSFGRGTEAFF
cdr3_nt: TGTGCCAGCAGCTTTGGACGCGGAACTGAAGCTTTCTTT
v_call: TRBV11-3
clone_size: -
j_call: TRBJ1-1
d_call: -

cdr3_aa: CATSRDHTSGNTDTQYF
cdr3_nt: TGTGCCACCAGCAGAGATCACACTAGCGGGAACACAGATACGCAGTATTTT
v_call: TRBV15
clone_size: few
j_call: TRBJ2-3
d_call: TRBD2

cdr3_aa: CASTQMAGSYEQYF
cdr3_nt: TGTGCCAGCACTCAAATGGCGGGTTCCTACGAGCAGTACTTC
v_call: TRBV28
clone_size: -
j_call: TRBJ2-7
d_call: -

cdr3_aa: CAISAGETQYF
cdr3_nt: TGTGCCATCAGCGCGGGGGAGACCCAGTACTTC
v_call: TRBV10-3
clone_size: few
j_call: TRBJ2-5
d_call: -

cdr3_aa: CASSSGVGTDTQYF
cdr3_nt: TGTGCCAGCAGTTCAGGTGTTGGCACAGATACGCAGTATTTT
v_call: TRBV6-5
clone_size: -
j_call: TRBJ2-3
d_call: -

cdr3_aa: CRGGDRAEGYTF
cdr3_nt: TGCAGGGGGGGGGACAGGGCAGAAGGCTACACCTTC
v_call: TRBV20-1
clone_size: -
j_call: TRBJ1-2
d_call: TRBD1

cdr3_aa: CASSVSSGTTSYEQYF
cdr3_nt: TGTGCCAGCAGCGTTAGTTCCGGGACTACCTCCTACGAGCAGTACTTC
v_call: TRBV7-2
clone_size: -
j_call: TRBJ2-7
d_call: TRBD2

cdr3_aa: CASSEARGRTGWETQYF
cdr3_nt: TGTGCCAGCAGTGAAGCGCGGGGCAGGACTGGTTGGGAGACCCAGTACTTC
v_call: TRBV2
clone_size: few
j_call: TRBJ2-5
d_call: -

cdr3_aa: CASSLDRPGPHEQYF
cdr3_nt: TGTGCCAGCAGTTTAGACAGGCCCGGTCCCCACGAGCAGTACTTC
v_call: TRBV6-5
clone_size: -
j_call: TRBJ2-7
d_call: -

cdr3_aa: CASSLTLSDRGYF
cdr3_nt: TGTGCCAGCAGCTTAACTCTAAGCGACAGGGGGTATTTT
v_call: TRBV11-3
clone_size: -
j_call: TRBJ2-3
d_call: TRBD1

cdr3_aa: CASSKGQNGYTF
cdr3_nt: TGCGCCAGCAGCAAAGGACAGAATGGCTACACCTTC
v_call: TRBV5-1
clone_size: -
j_call: TRBJ1-2
d_call: -

cdr3_aa: CASSRKTGGLGEQYF
cdr3_nt: TGTGCCAGCAGTAGGAAGACAGGGGGCTTGGGGGAGCAGTACTTC
v_call: TRBV27
clone_size: few
j_call: TRBJ2-7
d_call: TRBD1

cdr3_aa: CASSQDRQGDQPQHF
cdr3_nt: TGTGCCAGCAGCCAAGATCGACAGGGGGATCAGCCCCAGCATTTT
v_call: TRBV4-2
clone_size: -
j_call: TRBJ1-5
d_call: TRBD1

cdr3_aa: CASSLVLAGGIGETQYF
cdr3_nt: TGTGCCAGCAGCTTAGTCCTCGCGGGGGGGATCGGAGAGACCCAGTACTTC
v_call: TRBV7-2
clone_size: few
j_call: TRBJ2-5
d_call: TRBD2

cdr3_aa: CASSATAGGEQYF
cdr3_nt: TGTGCCAGCAGCGCGACAGCCGGCGGCGAGCAGTACTTC
v_call: TRBV7-6
clone_size: few
j_call: TRBJ2-7
d_call: -

cdr3_aa: CASSFGRDDQPQHF
cdr3_nt: TGTGCCAGCAGTTTCGGCAGGGACGATCAGCCCCAGCATTTT
v_call: TRBV27
clone_size: -
j_call: TRBJ1-5
d_call: -

cdr3_aa: CASSQASGDQETQYF
cdr3_nt: TGTGCCAGCAGCCAAGCTTCAGGAGACCAAGAGACCCAGTACTTC
v_call: TRBV3-1
clone_size: -
j_call: TRBJ2-5
d_call: -

cdr3_aa: CASSLSPRGAFF
cdr3_nt: TGTGCCAGCAGCCTGAGTCCCAGGGGAGCTTTCTTT
v_call: TRBV11-3
clone_size: few
j_call: TRBJ1-1
d_call: -

cdr3_aa: CSATLGAGAEPQHF
cdr3_nt: TGCAGTGCTACTCTTGGGGCGGGGGCAGAGCCCCAGCATTTT
v_call: TRBV20-1
clone_size: -
j_call: TRBJ1-5
d_call: -

cdr3_aa: CSARARDRLNTEAFF
cdr3_nt: TGCAGTGCTAGAGCCCGGGACAGGCTGAACACTGAAGCTTTCTTT
v_call: TRBV20-1
clone_size: few
j_call: TRBJ1-1
d_call: TRBD1

cdr3_aa: CASSLTPVGGYTF
cdr3_nt: TGTGCCAGCAGTTTAACCCCGGTCGGTGGCTACACCTTC
v_call: TRBV28
clone_size: -
j_call: TRBJ1-2
d_call: -

cdr3_aa: CASSFLSLVGSPLHF
cdr3_nt: TGTGCCAGCAGCTTTTTGAGTTTAGTAGGTTCACCCCTCCACTTT
v_call: TRBV7-2
clone_size: -
j_call: TRBJ1-6
d_call: -

cdr3_aa: CASSLLQGGTEAFF
cdr3_nt: TGTGCCAGCAGCTTATTGCAGGGGGGAACTGAAGCTTTCTTT
v_call: TRBV11-3
clone_size: few
j_call: TRBJ1-1
d_call: TRBD1

cdr3_aa: CASSRGSEPGANVLTF
cdr3_nt: TGTGCCAGCAGCAGGGGTTCGGAGCCTGGGGCCAACGTCCTGACTTTC
v_call: TRBV6-2/TRBV6-3
clone_size: once
j_call: TRBJ2-6
d_call: -

cdr3_aa: CASRNYGQEGSGYTF
cdr3_nt: TGTGCCAGTAGAAACTACGGGCAGGAGGGTAGCGGCTACACCTTC
v_call: TRBV19
clone_size: few
j_call: TRBJ1-2
d_call: -

cdr3_aa: CASSLEGGEKEAFF
cdr3_nt: TGTGCCAGCAGCTTGGAAGGCGGCGAGAAAGAAGCTTTCTTT
v_call: TRBV11-2
clone_size: -
j_call: TRBJ1-1
d_call: -

cdr3_aa: CASSLGGGGRFGYGYTF
cdr3_nt: TGTGCCAGCAGTTTGGGCGGGGGAGGGCGGTTTGGCTATGGCTACACCTTC
v_call: TRBV28
clone_size: -
j_call: TRBJ1-2
d_call: -

cdr3_aa: CASTTMDHGYTF
cdr3_nt: TGTGCCAGTACGACGATGGATCATGGCTACACCTTC
v_call: TRBV6-2/TRBV6-3
clone_size: -
j_call: TRBJ1-2
d_call: -

cdr3_aa: CASSLRAGANSPLHF
cdr3_nt: TGTGCCAGCAGTTTACGGGCGGGGGCTAATTCACCCCTCCACTTT
v_call: TRBV12-3/TRBV12-4
clone_size: few
j_call: TRBJ1-6
d_call: -

cdr3_aa: CASSPGDGAYTLHF
cdr3_nt: TGTGCCAGCTCACCGGGGGACGGGGCGTACACCCTCCACTTT
v_call: TRBV18
clone_size: few
j_call: TRBJ1-6
d_call: -

cdr3_aa: CAISEGAGGMNEQYF
cdr3_nt: TGTGCCATCAGTGAGGGAGCGGGAGGGATGAACGAGCAGTACTTC
v_call: TRBV10-3
clone_size: -
j_call: TRBJ2-7
d_call: TRBD2

cdr3_aa: CASSRDQGYGYTF
cdr3_nt: TGTGCCAGCAGCCGGGATCAGGGCTATGGCTACACCTTC
v_call: TRBV12-3/TRBV12-4
clone_size: -
j_call: TRBJ1-2
d_call: -

cdr3_aa: CASSRIRDRRMNTEAFF
cdr3_nt: TGTGCCAGTAGTAGAATACGGGACAGGAGGATGAACACTGAAGCTTTCTTT
v_call: TRBV19
clone_size: few
j_call: TRBJ1-1
d_call: TRBD1

cdr3_aa: CASKREQIHNEQFF
cdr3_nt: TGCGCCAGCAAGAGGGAACAGATTCACAATGAGCAGTTCTTC
v_call: TRBV5-1
clone_size: -
j_call: TRBJ2-1
d_call: -

cdr3_aa: CASSPGLAGGTDTQYF
cdr3_nt: TGTGCCAGCAGCCCGGGACTAGCGGGGGGAACAGATACGCAGTATTTT
v_call: TRBV7-3
clone_size: few
j_call: TRBJ2-3
d_call: TRBD2

cdr3_aa: CSATRGVGNQPQHF
cdr3_nt: TGCAGTGCTACGAGGGGCGTCGGCAATCAGCCCCAGCATTTT
v_call: TRBV20-1
clone_size: -
j_call: TRBJ1-5
d_call: -

cdr3_aa: CASEDYGYTF
cdr3_nt: TGTGCCAGTGAGGACTATGGCTACACCTTC
v_call: TRBV6-1
clone_size: few
j_call: TRBJ1-2
d_call: -

cdr3_aa: CASSLGGPLQETQYF
cdr3_nt: TGTGCCAGCAGCTTAGGCGGTCCACTTCAAGAGACCCAGTACTTC
v_call: TRBV11-2
clone_size: -
j_call: TRBJ2-5
d_call: -

cdr3_aa: CASSSLARFSTNQPQHF
cdr3_nt: TGTGCCAGCAGCTCACTCGCAAGGTTCTCTACCAATCAGCCCCAGCATTTT
v_call: TRBV21-1
clone_size: few
j_call: TRBJ1-5
d_call: -